This is a list of T cell receptor beta chains from one sample in a study of blood T cell repertoires in COVID-19. Clones were sequenced by immunoSEQ multiplex PCR, and TCRdb holds only the in-frame ones, with some missing. The profile shows a few hundred thousand clones, roughly 86% of them singletons. The sequenced sample was PBMCs or T cells enriched from blood (not recorded which). The receptors derive from a young woman who had recovered from COVID-19. Each CDR3 is given with its conserved first and last residue. D genes are given only for firm matches. Rows may omit the clone size; those that give it use once, few, many or a size class.

J	V	size	D	DNA	CDR3
TRBJ2-3	TRBV3-1/TRBV3-2	.	TRBD2	TGTGCCAGCAGCCACTCGACTAGCGGCACAGATACGCAGTATTTT	CASSHSTSGTDTQYF
TRBJ2-5	TRBV19	.	.	TGTGCCAGTAGCGAAAACAGGGGAGGACTGGAAGAGACCCAGTACTTC	CASSENRGGLEETQYF
TRBJ2-1	TRBV16	.	.	TGTGCCAGCAGCCAAAGGTCGGCAGGCAACAATGAGCAGTTCTTC	CASSQRSAGNNEQFF
TRBJ2-1	TRBV28	.	TRBD1	TGTGCCAGCAGTAGACGGACAGGGCGGGATGAGCAGTTCTTC	CASSRRTGRDEQFF
TRBJ2-5	TRBV6-5	once	.	TGTGCCAGCTATCCAGGCAGTGAGACCCAGTACTTC	CASYPGSETQYF
TRBJ2-2	TRBV9	.	.	TGTGCCAGCAGCGTAGGGTGGGCCGCCGGGGAGCTGTTTTTT	CASSVGWAAGELFF
TRBJ1-5	TRBV28	.	TRBD1	TGTGCCAGCAGGGAATCCAAACCTGGACAGGCGAAGAAGACTAGCAATCAGCCCCAGCATTTT	CASRESKPGQAKKTSNQPQHF
TRBJ2-3	TRBV6-1	.	.	TGTGCCAGCAGTGAAGCGCCCCGAGCCTTTATCACAGATACGCAGTATTTT	CASSEAPRAFITDTQYF
TRBJ2-3	TRBV18	.	TRBD2	TGTGCCAGCTCACCAACAGCGGGAGTTACAGATACGCAGTATTTT	CASSPTAGVTDTQYF
TRBJ1-1	TRBV12-5	.	.	TGTGCTAGTGGTTTAGGGGGGGCGAACACTGAAGCTTTCTTT	CASGLGGANTEAFF
TRBJ2-1	TRBV7-9	.	TRBD2	TGTGCCAGCGGGGGGGGAAATGAGCAGTTCTTC	CASGGGNEQFF
TRBJ1-5	TRBV7-2	once	TRBD1	TGTGCCAGCAGCCCGGACAGGGACCTTTTTCAGCCCCAGCATTTT	CASSPDRDLFQPQHF
TRBJ2-1	TRBV4-2	.	.	TGTGCCAGCAGCCAAGATATCGCGCCTTCAAATGAGCAGTTCTTC	CASSQDIAPSNEQFF
TRBJ2-7	TRBV4-1	.	TRBD2	TGCGCCAGCAGCCAAGGACTAGCGGGACGAATCAGGGAGCAGTACTTC	CASSQGLAGRIREQYF
TRBJ2-2	TRBV28	.	TRBD2	TGTGCCAGCAGTCCCCCCCGTGGAGCGGGAGGCTATACCGGGGAGCTGTTTTTT	CASSPPRGAGGYTGELFF
TRBJ2-2	TRBV19	.	TRBD2	TGTGCCAGTAGTATACCGGGAGGGTTCACCGGGGAGCTGTTTTTT	CASSIPGGFTGELFF
TRBJ2-5	TRBV7-3	once	TRBD2	TGTGCCAGCAGCTTAGGGTTAGCGGGAGGACAAGAGACCCAGTACTTC	CASSLGLAGGQETQYF
TRBJ2-7	TRBV5-1	.	.	TGCGCCAGCAGCTTGGGTCCAGGGACCTACGAGCAGTACTTC	CASSLGPGTYEQYF
TRBJ2-7	TRBV5-1	.	TRBD2	TGCGCCAGCAGCTTGGACGGACTAGCGGGTGACTACGAGCAGTACTTC	CASSLDGLAGDYEQYF
TRBJ1-4	TRBV18	.	TRBD1	TGTGCCAGCTCACCTGTTGGGACAGGGGTTGAAAAACTGTTTTTT	CASSPVGTGVEKLFF
TRBJ2-1	TRBV5-8	.	.	TGTGCCAGCAGCTTGGGTCGCGACACCACTGCCTACAATGAGCAGTTCTTC	CASSLGRDTTAYNEQFF
TRBJ2-2	TRBV7-9	.	.	TGTGCCAGCAGCTTAAGCGAGCATATGGTCACCGGGGAGCTGTTTTTT	CASSLSEHMVTGELFF
TRBJ2-3	TRBV28	.	TRBD2	TGTGCCAGCATCGAAGGGACCTCAGCGGGACCATACACAGATACGCAGTATTTT	CASIEGTSAGPYTDTQYF
TRBJ2-2	TRBV29-1	.	TRBD2	TGCAGCGGGCTACTAGCGGGAGCCATCGGGGAGCTGTTTTTT	CSGLLAGAIGELFF
TRBJ2-7	TRBV5-1	few	TRBD1	TGCGCCAGCAGCATTGGGACAGAAAACTACGAGCAGTACTTC	CASSIGTENYEQYF
TRBJ1-1	TRBV25-1	.	.	TGTGCCAGCAGTGATTGGACTTCTAACACTGAAGCTTTCTTT	CASSDWTSNTEAFF
TRBJ2-1	TRBV6-1	.	TRBD2	TGTGCCAGCAGTGAACCGGGGGGGAGTACTAGGCGTAATGAGCAGTTCTTC	CASSEPGGSTRRNEQFF
TRBJ1-2	TRBV5-1	.	.	TGCGCCAGCAGCTTGGCCGGTTGGGACACAGCTAACTATGGCTACACCTTC	CASSLAGWDTANYGYTF
TRBJ1-2	TRBV3-1/TRBV3-2	.	.	TGTGCCAGCAGCCAAGGGGACACGAACTATGGCTACACCTTC	CASSQGDTNYGYTF
TRBJ2-1	TRBV30	.	TRBD2	TGTGCCTGGAGTGTGTTTCTAGCGGGAGTTCAATCCTACAATGAGCAGTTCTTC	CAWSVFLAGVQSYNEQFF
TRBJ2-1	TRBV6-1	.	.	TGTGCCAGCAGTGAAGCAGATTCGGAGAACAATGAGCAGTTCTTC	CASSEADSENNEQFF
TRBJ2-2	TRBV7-9	.	TRBD1	TGTGCCAGCAGCTTAGGACAGGGGGCTACCGGGGAGCTGTTTTTT	CASSLGQGATGELFF
TRBJ1-1	TRBV7-9	.	.	TGTGCCAGCAGCTTAGGGGGGGTGAACACTGAAGCTTTCTTT	CASSLGGVNTEAFF
TRBJ2-1	TRBV9	.	TRBD2	TGTGCCAGCAGCGTAGAATGGCGGGAGACCAGGTATGAGCAGTTCTTC	CASSVEWRETRYEQFF
TRBJ1-3	TRBV6-5	.	.	TGTGCCAGCAGGGAGACGGGTCTTTATGGAAACACCATATATTTT	CASRETGLYGNTIYF
TRBJ1-5	TRBV28	.	.	TGTGCCAGCAGTTTATCATTCGGAAGGGAGGATCAGCCCCAGCATTTT	CASSLSFGREDQPQHF
TRBJ2-2	TRBV6-1	.	TRBD2	TGTGCCAGCAGTGGGGCCGGGACTAGCGGGAACACCGGGGAGCTGTTTTTT	CASSGAGTSGNTGELFF
TRBJ2-1	TRBV3-1/TRBV3-2	.	.	TGTGCCAGCAGTTCCTCTTCCAATGAGCAGTTCTTC	CASSSSSNEQFF
TRBJ2-5	TRBV19	.	TRBD2	TGTGCCAGTAGGAAACTAGCGGGGGTACAAGAGACCCAGTACTTC	CASRKLAGVQETQYF
TRBJ2-7	TRBV7-3	.	TRBD2	TGTGCCAGCAGCTTATCTAGCGGGGACGACGAGCAGTACTTC	CASSLSSGDDEQYF
TRBJ2-3	TRBV29-1	.	.	TGCAGCGTCACTAGGGTCGCAGATACGCAGTATTTT	CSVTRVADTQYF
TRBJ1-1	TRBV27	.	.	TGTGCCAGCAGTTTAGGGGGCGAGGCTGAAGCTTTCTTT	CASSLGGEAEAFF
TRBJ2-3	TRBV7-2	.	TRBD2	TGTGCCAGCAGTCCGCGATTCGGGGGAGGGCCAGATACGCAGTATTTT	CASSPRFGGGPDTQYF
TRBJ2-1	TRBV7-8	.	TRBD2	TGTGCCAGCAGCTCCCGACTAGCGGTCTTCAGCTCCTACAATGAGCAGTTCTTC	CASSSRLAVFSSYNEQFF
TRBJ1-2	TRBV27	few	.	TGTGCCAGCAGTCGACAGAATGCATATGGCTACACCTTC	CASSRQNAYGYTF
TRBJ2-3	TRBV5-4	.	.	TGTGCCAGCAGCTTGGTTGGGGGGGCGGTGACAGATACGCAGTATTTT	CASSLVGGAVTDTQYF
TRBJ1-4	TRBV30	.	TRBD1	TGTGCCTGGAGTGTATATAGGGGGCGTGAAAAACTGTTTTTT	CAWSVYRGREKLFF
TRBJ1-1	TRBV6-5	.	.	TGTGCCAGCAGTTACCGGGGAGACACTGAAGCTTTCTTT	CASSYRGDTEAFF
TRBJ2-7	TRBV4-1	.	TRBD2	TGCGCCAGCAGCCAAGGAGGAGCGGGGCCCTACGAGCAGTACTTC	CASSQGGAGPYEQYF
TRBJ2-2	TRBV6-1	.	TRBD1	TGTGCCAGCAGTGAATGGACAGGCCGGTGGCGGGAGCTGTTTTTT	CASSEWTGRWRELFF
TRBJ1-3	TRBV25-1	.	.	TGTGCCAGCAGTGAATATTACGGGGGAAACACCATATATTTT	CASSEYYGGNTIYF